This TCR beta chain stems from a study of OX40 agonist ivuxolimab in advanced cancers. Looking at the study overall: A diagnosis of hepatocellular carcinoma, melanoma, renal cell or head and neck cancer was present in dose-escalation patients. A mean age of around 63 years, range roughly 20 to 79, was recorded, and around 85% were male.

The CDR3 is 13 amino acids. The V and J ends lost 4 bases and 5 bases, in that order; junction bases with no gene match: 2. Per the germline V gene, CDR1 is SGHDN and CDR2 is FVKESK. Repertoires were generated with immunoSEQ multiplex PCR, while TCRdb's copy carries only in-frame clones and drops some. The sample has approximately 50,000 clones, 84% seen once; the top ten hold 0.6% to 0.8%. This chain connects TRBV14 to TRBJ2-5; 9 bases line up with TRBD1. This TCR derives from an adult with an advanced solid tumor such as melanoma, head and neck, liver or kidney cancer. The sequencing here drew on CD4+ or CD8+ T cells sorted from blood, taken in a trial of the OX40 agonist ivuxolimab. The CDR3 sequence: CASSRGTGETQYF. The CDR3 DNA sequence: TGTGCCAGCAGCCGGGGGACAGGGGAGACCCAGTACTTC. The full variable domain, in which reference TRBV14 and TRBJ2-5 provide the parts outside the CDR3, is EAGVTQFPSHSVIEKGQTVTLRCDPISGHDNLYWYRRVMGKEIKFLLHFVKESKQDESGMPNNRFLAERTGGTYSTLKVQPAELEDSGVYFCASSRGTGETQYFGPGTRLLVL.